These 16 T cell receptor beta chains were sequenced from one sample in a study of blood T cell repertoires in COVID-19. Method: immunoSEQ multiplex PCR; TCRdb's copy keeps in-frame clones and lacks some. The sample has tens of thousands of clones, approximately 83% seen once; the top ten hold around 4.3%. The material sequenced was peripheral blood. The receptors were sampled from an older woman with acute or convalescent COVID-19.

In its sample, this clone was seen once. J is TRBJ1-2 and V is TRBV5-4; D is undetermined. The CDR3 length is 14 residues. CDR1 and CDR2 (germline): SGHNT, YYREEE (reference sequence). V was trimmed by 0 bases and J by 4 bases, leaving 10 bases between them. CDR3 region: CASSLDSRSYGYTF. CDR3 sequence (DNA): TGTGCCAGCAGCTTGGACTCTAGGTCCTATGGCTACACCTTC.

V is TRBV18 and J is TRBJ1-6; weak D call: TRBD1 (5 bases). The CDR3 sequence is 15 residues long. The germline V gene encodes CDR1 KGHSH and CDR2 LQKENI. Trimming pared 0 bases from V and 5 bases from J, leaving 8 bases between. CDR3: CASSPPGGDNSPLHF. In DNA form, the CDR3 reads TGTGCCAGCTCACCACCGGGAGGGGATAATTCACCCCTCCACTTT.

This rearrangement joins TRBV15 to TRBJ2-2, with 8 bases identical to TRBD2. CDR3 length: 15 residues. Germline values: CDR1 LNHNV, CDR2 YYDKDF (reference sequence). Trimming at V came to 0 bases and at J to 7 bases, leaving 4 bases not matched to a gene. CDR3 amino acids: CATSREAGGVGELFF. The CDR3 DNA follows: TGTGCCACCAGCAGAGAGGCGGGGGGCGTCGGGGAGCTGTTTTTT.

The chain uses TRBV18 and TRBJ1-2; D remains unclear. The CDR3 consists of 13 residues. Germline V gene data show CDR1 as KGHSH and CDR2 as LQKENI. The V and J ends lost 2 bases and 2 bases respectively, with 6 bases between them. The DNA of the CDR3 is TGTGCCAGCTCACCAGCAGAAAACTATGGCTACACCTTC. Its protein is CASSPAENYGYTF.

The genes are TRBV20-1 and TRBJ1-2; a possible D gene is TRBD1 (5 bases). In germline, CDR1 is DFQATT, CDR2 SNEGSKA (reference sequence). The CDR3 contains 9 residues. The CDR3, as DNA: TGCCAGGTGGGGCGGGGCTACACCTTC. The encoded protein is CQVGRGYTF.

V is TRBV28 and J is TRBJ1-5, with 8 bases lining up with TRBD1. The CDR3 has 15 residues. CDR1 and CDR2 from the germline V gene are MDHEN and SYDVKM. V lost 2 bases to trimming and J lost 7 bases; unmatched junction nucleotides: 7. The chain's CDR3 is CASSLVAGGGQPQHF. The CDR3 DNA reads TGTGCCAGCAGTTTAGTCGCAGGGGGCGGACAGCCCCAGCATTTT.

This clone was seen once. The chain combines TRBV19 with TRBJ1-1; 8 bases line up with TRBD1. Germline assignment: CDR1 LNHDA and CDR2 SQIVND (reference sequence). The CDR3 has 16 amino acids. Trimming cost V 4 bases and J 5 bases; bases outside gene matches: 12. This chain's CDR3 is CASSNRYGQGGTEAFF. In DNA form, the CDR3 reads TGTGCCAGTAGTAACAGATATGGACAGGGTGGGACTGAAGCTTTCTTT.

This sequence joins TRBV5-6 and TRBJ2-1, with D unresolved. From germline, CDR1 is SGHDT and CDR2 YYEEEE. The germline V and J ends were trimmed by 0 bases and 6 bases, with 10 bases remaining between them. The CDR3 sequence is 14 residues long. The DNA of the CDR3 is TGTGCCAGCAGCTTGGCGAGTCCTCTCAATGAGCAGTTCTTC. Its protein is CASSLASPLNEQFF.

V usage is TRBV24-1 and J usage is TRBJ2-7; maybe TRBD2 (6 bases). Germline CDR1 is KGHDR and CDR2 is SFDVKD. The germline V and J ends were trimmed by 2 bases and 6 bases, with 13 bases remaining between them. This CDR3 comprises 14 residues. CDR3 in amino acids: CATSDSFGGTEQYF. CDR3 nucleotide sequence: TGTGCCACCAGTGATTCCTTTGGGGGGACCGAGCAGTACTTC.

The V call is TRBV18, the J call TRBJ2-1, with TRBD1 identical over 9 bases. The V gene's germline CDR1 is KGHSH and CDR2 LQKENI. This CDR3 region has 15 residues. With 3 bases clipped from V and 6 bases from J, the junction kept 6 bases outside the gene matches. The CDR3 loop reads CASSPKTGGRNEQFF. Here the CDR3 DNA reads TGTGCCAGCTCACCTAAAACAGGGGGCCGCAATGAGCAGTTCTTC.

The V gene is TRBV5-6, the J gene TRBJ1-1, with unresolved D. The CDR3 extends over 13 amino acids. Trimming pared 5 bases from V and 2 bases from J, leaving 10 bases between. Germline-derived CDR1 and CDR2 are SGHDT and YYEEEE. The CDR3 DNA follows: TGTGCCAGCAGGCGTCCCCCTAACACTGAAGCTTTCTTT. Its protein is CASRRPPNTEAFF.

This clone occurred once. The V and J genes are TRBV9 and TRBJ1-1; 8 bases agree with TRBD1. With V trimmed by 2 bases and J by 7 bases, 4 bases remained unmatched. This CDR3 is 13 amino acids long. Per germline, CDR1 SGDLS and CDR2 YYNGEE. DNA for the CDR3: TGTGCCAGCAGCGTGACAGGGGAGAGTGAAGCTTTCTTT. Its protein product is CASSVTGESEAFF.

The chain has TRBV7-9 and TRBJ1-1; D unresolved. This CDR3 is built from 11 residues. V was pared by 8 bases and J by 2 bases, with 6 bases between. Germline CDR1 is SEHNR and CDR2 is FQNEAQ (reference sequence). For the CDR3, the DNA is TGTGCCAGCGAGGCTAACACTGAAGCTTTCTTT. Protein sequence: CASEANTEAFF.

The J gene is TRBJ2-7, the V gene TRBV1; no check of the table's D call, TRBD2, against the DNA was made. TRBV1 is shown as a pseudogene. The CDR3 totals 14 residues. Here the CDR3 DNA reads TGCACCAGCGGGGGGGAGCGGGATCACTACGAGCAGTACTTC. It specifies CTSGGERDHYEQYF.

The CDR3 DNA reads as TGTGCCAGCAGCGGATTGAAACAGGGTAAAATGGCGGTATATGGCAATCAGCCCCAGCATTTT. Translating gives CASSGLKQGKMAVYGNQPQHF. The V gene is TRBV7-6, the J gene TRBJ1-5, with D possibly being TRBD1 (6 bases). Germline V gives CDR1 SGHVS, CDR2 FNYEAQ. The CDR3 loop spans 21 amino acids. Trimming left V 5 bases short and J 2 bases short, with 31 bases between.

V is TRBV5-1 and J is TRBJ2-7; no clear D. The V end was cut by 0 bases, the J end by 3 bases, with 10 bases between. From germline, CDR1 is SGHRS and CDR2 YFSETQ. The CDR3 is 14 amino acids. The CDR3 loop reads CASSLDPQSYEQYF. The CDR3 nucleotides read TGCGCCAGCAGCTTGGACCCACAGAGCTACGAGCAGTACTTC. Using reference TRBV5-1 and TRBJ2-7 for the parts outside the CDR3, the full variable domain is KAGVTQTPRYLIKTRGQQVTLSCSPISGHRSVSWYQQTPGQGLQFLFEYFSETQRNKGNFPGRFSGRQFSNSRSEMNVSTLELGDSALYLCASSLDPQSYEQYFGPGTRLTVT.